The next 17 T cell receptor beta chains were all read from a single sample in a study of CD8+ T cells in alopecia areata. Extraction of RNA preceded its reverse transcription into cDNA, which served as the sequencing template. Here immunoSEQ multiplex PCR was the method, and the copy in TCRdb shows in-frame clones only, minus some. The sample has around 140,000 clones; approximately 86% are singletons. The sample's treatment: oral pan-JAK inhibitor, 5-10 mg twice daily. This specimen consisted of CD8+ T cells sorted from blood, obtained at week 4, from a patient treated with tofacitinib. The receptor set was obtained from a human donor with alopecia areata.

The genes are TRBV19 and TRBJ1-5; 7 positions match TRBD1. The CDR3 covers 15 residues. Germline lookup yields CDR1 LNHDA and CDR2 SQIVND (reference sequence). V trimming: 5 bases; J trimming: 2 bases; junction bases outside the gene matches: 6. CDR3 sequence (DNA): TGTGCCAGTAGTTCGACAGGGCCGGGCAATCAGCCCCAGCATTTT. As protein: CASSSTGPGNQPQHF. Full variable domain (remainder filled in from reference TRBV19 and TRBJ1-5): DGGITQSPKYLFRKEGQNVTLSCEQNLNHDAMYWYRQDPGQGLRLIYYSQIVNDFQKGDIAEGYSVSREKKESFPLTVTSAQKNPTAFYLCASSSTGPGNQPQHFGDGTRLSIL.

The V gene is TRBV29-1, the J gene TRBJ2-1; the D is unclear. The CDR3 covers 15 residues. The V end was cut by 3 bases, the J end by 0 bases, with 12 bases between. Per germline, CDR1 SQVTM and CDR2 ANQGSEA. CDR3 nucleotide sequence: TGCAGCGTTGAGAGCACAGAGACCTCCTACAATGAGCAGTTCTTC. Its translation: CSVESTETSYNEQFF.

This clone was picked up one time. The genes are TRBV5-4 and TRBJ2-7; 10 nucleotides align to TRBD2. The CDR3 consists of 15 residues. Unmatched junction bases numbered 9, after V lost 2 bases and J lost 7 bases. Looked up from germline, CDR1 is SGHNT and CDR2 is YYREEE (reference sequence). The CDR3 here is CASSFTAGGPGEQYF. The CDR3 DNA reads as TGTGCCAGCAGCTTCACAGCGGGGGGGCCGGGGGAGCAGTACTTC. Based on the CDR3 plus reference TRBV5-4 and TRBJ2-7, the full variable domain is ETGVTQSPTHLIKTRGQQVTLRCSSQSGHNTVSWYQQALGQGPQFIFQYYREEENGRGNFPPRFSGLQFPNYSSELNVNALELDDSALYLCASSFTAGGPGEQYFGPGTRLTVT.

The V and J genes are TRBV6-6 and TRBJ2-2; 7 bases line up with TRBD1. Looked up from germline, CDR1 is MNHNY and CDR2 is SVGAGI (reference sequence). This CDR3 is built from 14 residues. V dropped 2 bases and J dropped 6; count of bases not matched to a gene: 3. The CDR3 nucleotides are TGTGCCAGCAGTTACACCGGGACAGCCGGGGAGCTGTTTTTT. It is translated as CASSYTGTAGELFF.

The chain uses TRBV29-1 and TRBJ1-2, with D unclear. The V gene's germline CDR1 is SQVTM and CDR2 ANQGSEA. Trimming pared 1 base from V and 3 bases from J, leaving 9 bases between. The CDR3 is 13 residues long. The CDR3 bases are TGCAGCGTTGAAGCTGACCCAGACTATGGCTACACCTTC. Protein sequence: CSVEADPDYGYTF.

In this sample, this clone turned up once. The chain uses TRBV11-2 and TRBJ2-7; 9 nucleotides agree with TRBD1. Germline CDR1 reads SGHAT; CDR2 reads FQNNGV. There are 15 residues in the CDR3. Unmatched junction bases numbered 12, after V lost 5 bases and J lost 7 bases. The CDR3 nucleotides read TGTGCCAGCAGCGGACCGGGACAGGGTTTGTGGGAGCAGTACTTC. It encodes CASSGPGQGLWEQYF.

V is TRBV29-1 and J is TRBJ2-2; TRBD1 agrees at 12 bases. The germline V gene encodes CDR1 SQVTM and CDR2 ANQGSEA. This CDR3 has 15 residues. V lost 4 bases to trimming and J lost 4 bases; unmatched junction nucleotides: 4. CDR3 protein: CSVGGQGARTGELFF. The CDR3 DNA is TGCAGCGTTGGGGGACAGGGGGCGCGCACCGGGGAGCTGTTTTTT.

This clone appeared once. The chain joins TRBV29-1 to TRBJ1-1, with D possibly TRBD1 on 6 matching bases. Germline values: CDR1 SQVTM, CDR2 ANQGSEA. V was shortened by 5 bases and J by 3 bases, with 13 bases between the two germline ends. This CDR3 has 13 residues. The CDR3 loop is CSVPARGHTEAFF. As DNA, the CDR3 is TGCAGCGTTCCCGCCAGGGGACACACTGAAGCTTTCTTT.

V is TRBV30 and J is TRBJ2-7, with D perhaps TRBD2 (6 bases). CDR1 is GTSNPN, CDR2 SVGIG, per germline (reference sequence). The CDR3 extends over 14 amino acids. Trimming cost V 0 bases and J 3 bases, with 12 bases left between them. The chain's CDR3 is CAWSVPEGGYEQYF. The CDR3 nucleotides read TGTGCCTGGAGTGTACCAGAGGGAGGCTACGAGCAGTACTTC.

This clone was detected once. This chain joins TRBV9 and TRBJ2-7, with D possibly matching TRBD1 (5 bases). Germline V gene lookup returns CDR1 SGDLS and CDR2 YYNGEE. The CDR3 contains 15 residues. V was shortened by 0 bases and J by 2 bases, with 12 bases between the two germline ends. CDR3 sequence reads: CASSVAAGPPYEQYF. In DNA form, the CDR3 reads TGTGCCAGCAGCGTAGCCGCAGGGCCCCCCTACGAGCAGTACTTC.

This clone came up a few times. The chain links TRBV19 to TRBJ2-7; no clear D gene. The CDR3 spans 13 residues. V lost 3 bases to trimming and J lost 1 base, with 7 bases between them. Germline V gene sequence: CDR1 LNHDA, CDR2 SQIVND (reference sequence). The CDR3, as DNA: TGTGCCAGTAGTATTCAGTATTCCTACGAGCAGTACTTC. It yields the protein CASSIQYSYEQYF.

The chain has TRBV5-1 and TRBJ1-2; the D gene is possibly TRBD1 (5 bases). The CDR3 spans 13 residues. The V and J ends lost 0 bases and 12 bases respectively, with 15 bases between them. The germline gives CDR1 SGHRS, CDR2 YFSETQ. The CDR3 DNA is TGCGCCAGCAGCTTGGGACAGTCCTTGGGTCACACCTTC. Its translation: CASSLGQSLGHTF.

The J gene is TRBJ2-7, the V gene TRBV5-1; TRBD2 aligns across 10 bases. The trim removed 3 bases at V and 5 bases at J, leaving 8 bases unmatched. CDR1 is SGHRS, CDR2 YFSETQ, per germline. The CDR3 length is 15 residues. This CDR3 is CASSSGASGSHEQYF. The CDR3, as DNA: TGCGCCAGCAGCTCGGGGGCTAGCGGGAGTCACGAGCAGTACTTC.

This clone was observed a handful of times. The J gene is TRBJ2-7, the V gene TRBV29-1; 8 nucleotides align to TRBD1. J was trimmed by 3 bases and V by 1 base; bases with no gene match: 8. From germline, CDR1 is SQVTM and CDR2 ANQGSEA. The CDR3 is 15 amino acids. The CDR3 DNA reads TGCAGCGTTGAAGGTATCGGACAGGGTATCTACGAGCAGTACTTC. Protein sequence: CSVEGIGQGIYEQYF.

The chain joins TRBV5-6 to TRBJ2-7; possibly TRBD2 for D (6 bases). Trimming removed 4 bases from V and 3 bases from J, with 20 bases in between. Germline assignment: CDR1 SGHDT and CDR2 YYEEEE. There are 16 residues in the CDR3. CDR3 protein: CASSPGSQGIFYEQYF. The CDR3 region has the DNA TGTGCCAGCAGCCCCGGGAGCCAGGGAATTTTCTACGAGCAGTACTTC.

V is TRBV6-5 and J is TRBJ2-5; 13 bases are shared with TRBD2. From germline, CDR1 is MNHEY and CDR2 SVGAGI. There are 16 residues in the CDR3. V lost 4 bases, J lost 5 bases, and 7 bases stayed unmatched. The CDR3: CASSWTSGSSGETQYF. The CDR3 DNA reads TGTGCCAGCAGTTGGACTAGCGGGAGTTCGGGGGAGACCCAGTACTTC.

This chain uses TRBV29-1 with TRBJ2-2; TRBD2 matches at 8 bases. V was clipped by 6 bases and J by 6 bases; unmatched bases: 3. The CDR3 is made up of 12 amino acids. Per germline, CDR1 SQVTM and CDR2 ANQGSEA. CDR3 sequence: CSVQRESGELFF. CDR3 nucleotides: TGCAGCGTCCAGCGGGAGTCCGGGGAGCTGTTTTTT.